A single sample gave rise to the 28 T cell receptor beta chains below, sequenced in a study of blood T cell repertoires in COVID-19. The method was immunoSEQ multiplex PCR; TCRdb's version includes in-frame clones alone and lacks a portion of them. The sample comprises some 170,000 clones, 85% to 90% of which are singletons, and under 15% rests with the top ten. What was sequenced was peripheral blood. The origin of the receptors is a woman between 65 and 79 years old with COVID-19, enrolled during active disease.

The CDR3, as DNA: TGTGCCAGCAGCCTGACAGGGACAGATACGCAGTATTTT. Protein sequence: CASSLTGTDTQYF. The rearrangement links TRBV5-4 to TRBJ2-3; 7 bases match TRBD1. Trimming at V came to 4 bases and at J to 3 bases, leaving 2 bases not matched to a gene. CDR3 length: 13 residues. Germline CDR1 reads SGHNT; CDR2 reads YYREEE (reference sequence).

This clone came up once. CDR3 loop: CASSQGGAGEGYGYTF. In DNA, the CDR3 is TGCGCCAGCAGCCAAGGGGGTGCAGGGGAGGGCTATGGCTACACCTTC. The chain combines TRBV4-3 with TRBJ1-2; TRBD1 is a possible D gene (6 bases). V was cut by 1 base and J by 4 bases, with 16 bases left in between. Looked up from germline, CDR1 is LGHNA and CDR2 is YSLEER. The CDR3 is made up of 16 amino acids.

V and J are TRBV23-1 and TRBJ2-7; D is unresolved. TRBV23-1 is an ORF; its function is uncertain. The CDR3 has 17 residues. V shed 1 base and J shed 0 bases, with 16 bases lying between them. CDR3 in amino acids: CASSQWRNAVSSYEQYF. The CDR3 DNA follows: TGCGCCAGCAGTCAATGGCGTAATGCGGTAAGCTCCTACGAGCAGTACTTC.

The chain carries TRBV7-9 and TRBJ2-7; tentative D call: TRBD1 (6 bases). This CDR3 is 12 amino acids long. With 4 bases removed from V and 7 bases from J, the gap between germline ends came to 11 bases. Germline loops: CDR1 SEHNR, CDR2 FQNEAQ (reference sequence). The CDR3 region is CASSSTGQEQYF. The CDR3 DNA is TGTGCCAGCAGCTCGACCGGACAGGAGCAGTACTTC. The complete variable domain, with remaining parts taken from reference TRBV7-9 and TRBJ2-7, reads DTGVSQNPRHKITKRGQNVTFRCDPISEHNRLYWYRQTLGQGPEFLTYFQNEAQLEKSRLLSDRFSAERPKGSFSTLEIQRTEQGDSAMYLCASSSTGQEQYFGPGTRLTVT.

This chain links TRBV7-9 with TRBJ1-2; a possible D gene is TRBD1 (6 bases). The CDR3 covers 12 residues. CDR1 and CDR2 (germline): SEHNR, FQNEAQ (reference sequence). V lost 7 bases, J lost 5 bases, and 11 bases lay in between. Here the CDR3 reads CASTRTDYGYTF. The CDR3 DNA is TGTGCCAGCACGCGGACAGATTATGGCTACACCTTC.

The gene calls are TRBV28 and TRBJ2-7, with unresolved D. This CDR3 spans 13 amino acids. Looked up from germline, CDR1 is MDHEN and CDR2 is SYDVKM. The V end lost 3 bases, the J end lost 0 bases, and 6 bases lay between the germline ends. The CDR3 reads CASSLPSSYEQYF. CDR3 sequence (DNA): TGTGCCAGCAGTTTGCCTAGCTCCTACGAGCAGTACTTC.

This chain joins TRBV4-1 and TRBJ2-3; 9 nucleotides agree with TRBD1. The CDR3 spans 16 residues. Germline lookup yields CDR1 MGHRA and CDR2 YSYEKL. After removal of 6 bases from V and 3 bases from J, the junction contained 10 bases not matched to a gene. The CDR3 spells CASRFRGQGGTDTQYF. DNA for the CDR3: TGCGCCAGCAGATTTCGGGGACAGGGTGGGACAGATACGCAGTATTTT.

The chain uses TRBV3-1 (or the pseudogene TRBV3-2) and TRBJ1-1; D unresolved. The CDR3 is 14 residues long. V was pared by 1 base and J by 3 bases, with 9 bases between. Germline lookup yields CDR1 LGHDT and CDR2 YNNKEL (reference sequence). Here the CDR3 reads CASSQVRGDTEAFF. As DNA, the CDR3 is TGTGCCAGCAGCCAAGTCCGAGGAGACACTGAAGCTTTCTTT.

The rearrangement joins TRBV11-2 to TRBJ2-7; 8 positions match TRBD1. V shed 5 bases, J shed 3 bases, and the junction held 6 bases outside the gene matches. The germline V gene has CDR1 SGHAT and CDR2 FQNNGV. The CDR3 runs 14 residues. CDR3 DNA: TGTGCCAGCAGCACTGACAGGGGCAGCTACGAGCAGTACTTC. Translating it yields CASSTDRGSYEQYF.

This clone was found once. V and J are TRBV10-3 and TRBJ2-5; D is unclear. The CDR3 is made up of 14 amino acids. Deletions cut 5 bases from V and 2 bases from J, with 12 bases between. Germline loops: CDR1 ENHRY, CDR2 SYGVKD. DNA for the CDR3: TGTGCCATCAGTCCTACCGAACGACAAGAGACCCAGTACTTC. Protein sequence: CAISPTERQETQYF.

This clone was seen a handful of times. The CDR3 DNA reads as TGTGCCAGCAGTGAAAACGGGAGGGGTCCAGATACGCAGTATTTT. This translates into CASSENGRGPDTQYF. This chain joins TRBV2 and TRBJ2-3; 8 positions match TRBD2. V dropped 2 bases and J dropped 4; count of bases not matched to a gene: 5. Per germline, CDR1 SNHLY and CDR2 FYNNEI. The CDR3 is 15 amino acids.

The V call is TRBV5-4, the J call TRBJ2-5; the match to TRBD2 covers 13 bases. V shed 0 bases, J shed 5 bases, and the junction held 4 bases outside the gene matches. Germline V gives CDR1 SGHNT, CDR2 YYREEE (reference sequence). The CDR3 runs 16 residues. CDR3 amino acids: CASSLDGLAGEETQYF. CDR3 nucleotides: TGTGCCAGCAGCTTGGACGGACTAGCGGGAGAGGAGACCCAGTACTTC.

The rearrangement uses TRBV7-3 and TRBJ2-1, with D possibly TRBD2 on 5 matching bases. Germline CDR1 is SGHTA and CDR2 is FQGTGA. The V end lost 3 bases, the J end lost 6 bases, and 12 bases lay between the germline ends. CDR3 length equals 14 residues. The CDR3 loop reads CASSLTGSSNEQFF. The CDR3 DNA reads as TGTGCCAGCAGCTTGACGGGGAGCTCCAATGAGCAGTTCTTC.

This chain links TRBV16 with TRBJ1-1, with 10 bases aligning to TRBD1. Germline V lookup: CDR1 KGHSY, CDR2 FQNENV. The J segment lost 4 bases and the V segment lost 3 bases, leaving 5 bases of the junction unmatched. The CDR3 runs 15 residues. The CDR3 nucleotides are TGTGCCAGCAGCCAGGGACAGGGGAGTATCACTGAAGCTTTCTTT. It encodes CASSQGQGSITEAFF.

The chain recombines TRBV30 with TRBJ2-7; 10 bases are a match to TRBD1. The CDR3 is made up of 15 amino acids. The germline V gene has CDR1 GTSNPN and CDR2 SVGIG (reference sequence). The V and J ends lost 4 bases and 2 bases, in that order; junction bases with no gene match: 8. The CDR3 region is CAWTRQGAGTYEQYF. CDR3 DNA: TGTGCCTGGACTCGACAGGGGGCAGGGACCTACGAGCAGTACTTC.

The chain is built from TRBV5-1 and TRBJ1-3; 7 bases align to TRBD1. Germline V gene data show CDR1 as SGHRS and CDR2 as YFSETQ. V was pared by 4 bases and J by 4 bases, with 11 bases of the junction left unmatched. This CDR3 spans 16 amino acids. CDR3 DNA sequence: TGCGCCAGCAGCCTCACCACAGGGGCGAAGGGAAACACCATATATTTT. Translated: CASSLTTGAKGNTIYF.

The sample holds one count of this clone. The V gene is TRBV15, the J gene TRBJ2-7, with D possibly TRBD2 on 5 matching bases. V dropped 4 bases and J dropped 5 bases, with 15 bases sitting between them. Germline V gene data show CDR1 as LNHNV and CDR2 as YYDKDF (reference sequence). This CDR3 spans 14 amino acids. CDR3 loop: CATSNPSLLNEQYF. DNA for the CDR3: TGTGCCACCAGCAACCCTAGCCTGCTCAACGAGCAGTACTTC.

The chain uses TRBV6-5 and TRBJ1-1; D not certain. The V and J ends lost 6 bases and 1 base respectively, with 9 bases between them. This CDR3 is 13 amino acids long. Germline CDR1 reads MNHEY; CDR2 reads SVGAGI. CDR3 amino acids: CASSYTQNTEAFF. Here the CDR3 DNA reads TGTGCCAGCAGCTACACACAGAACACTGAAGCTTTCTTT.

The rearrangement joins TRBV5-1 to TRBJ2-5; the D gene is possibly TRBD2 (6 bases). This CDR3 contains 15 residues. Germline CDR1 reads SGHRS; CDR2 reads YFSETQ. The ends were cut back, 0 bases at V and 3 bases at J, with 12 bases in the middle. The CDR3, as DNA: TGCGCCAGCAGCTTGGATACTAGCTGGAAAGAGACCCAGTACTTC. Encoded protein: CASSLDTSWKETQYF.

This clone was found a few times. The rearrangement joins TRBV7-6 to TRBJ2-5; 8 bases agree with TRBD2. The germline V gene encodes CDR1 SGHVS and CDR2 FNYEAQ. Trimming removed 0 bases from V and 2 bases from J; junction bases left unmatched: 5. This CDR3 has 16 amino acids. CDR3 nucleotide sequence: TGTGCCAGCAGCTTAGCGCTGGCTAGCGGGCAAGAGACCCAGTACTTC. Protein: CASSLALASGQETQYF.

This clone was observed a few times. In nucleotides, the CDR3 is TGTGCCAGCAGCCAAGAGAGGTCTAACTATGGCTACACCTTC. This gives the protein CASSQERSNYGYTF. The chain joins TRBV3-1 (or the pseudogene TRBV3-2) to TRBJ1-2, with no clear D. Germline loops: CDR1 LGHDT, CDR2 YNNKEL (reference sequence). The CDR3 sequence is 14 residues long. With 0 bases removed from V and 0 bases from J, the gap between germline ends came to 5 bases.

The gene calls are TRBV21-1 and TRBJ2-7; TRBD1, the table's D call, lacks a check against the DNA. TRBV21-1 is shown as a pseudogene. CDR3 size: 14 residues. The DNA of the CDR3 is TGTGCCAGCCTAACCGGGACAGGGGAGGGGGAGCAGTACTTC. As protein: CASLTGTGEGEQYF.

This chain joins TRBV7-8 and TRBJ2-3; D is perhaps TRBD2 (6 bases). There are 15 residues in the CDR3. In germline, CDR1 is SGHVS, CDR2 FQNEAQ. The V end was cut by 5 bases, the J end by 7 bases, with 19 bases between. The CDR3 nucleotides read TGTGCCAGCAGCGGGGGGACGGGCCCGGGGAATACGCAGTATTTT. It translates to CASSGGTGPGNTQYF.

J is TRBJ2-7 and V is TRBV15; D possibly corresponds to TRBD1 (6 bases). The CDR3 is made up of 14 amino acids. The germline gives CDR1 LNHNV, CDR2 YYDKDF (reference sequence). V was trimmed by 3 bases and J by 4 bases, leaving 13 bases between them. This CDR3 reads CATSRGQHSYEQYF. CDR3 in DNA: TGTGCCACCAGCAGGGGACAACATTCATACGAGCAGTACTTC.

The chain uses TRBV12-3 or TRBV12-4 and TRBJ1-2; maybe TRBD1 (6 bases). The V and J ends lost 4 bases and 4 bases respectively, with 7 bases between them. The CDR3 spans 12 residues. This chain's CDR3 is CASSSDSYGYTF. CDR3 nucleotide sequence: TGTGCCAGCAGTTCGGACAGCTATGGCTACACCTTC.

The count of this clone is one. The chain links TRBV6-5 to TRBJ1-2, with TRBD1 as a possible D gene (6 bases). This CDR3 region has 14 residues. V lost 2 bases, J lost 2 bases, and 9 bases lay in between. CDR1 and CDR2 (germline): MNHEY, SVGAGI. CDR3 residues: CASSYDRLNYGYTF. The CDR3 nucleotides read TGTGCCAGCAGTTACGACAGGTTAAACTATGGCTACACCTTC.

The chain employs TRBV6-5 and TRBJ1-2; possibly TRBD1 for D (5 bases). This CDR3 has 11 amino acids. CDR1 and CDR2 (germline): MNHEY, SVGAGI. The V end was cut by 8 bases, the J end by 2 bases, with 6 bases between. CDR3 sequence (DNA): TGTGCCAGCTACAGGAACTATGGCTACACCTTC. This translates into CASYRNYGYTF.

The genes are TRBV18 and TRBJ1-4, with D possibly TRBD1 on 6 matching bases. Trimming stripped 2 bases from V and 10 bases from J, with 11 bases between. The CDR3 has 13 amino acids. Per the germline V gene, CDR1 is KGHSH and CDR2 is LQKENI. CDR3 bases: TGTGCCAGCTCACCAGGGGGCGACGCAAAACTGTTTTTT. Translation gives CASSPGGDAKLFF.